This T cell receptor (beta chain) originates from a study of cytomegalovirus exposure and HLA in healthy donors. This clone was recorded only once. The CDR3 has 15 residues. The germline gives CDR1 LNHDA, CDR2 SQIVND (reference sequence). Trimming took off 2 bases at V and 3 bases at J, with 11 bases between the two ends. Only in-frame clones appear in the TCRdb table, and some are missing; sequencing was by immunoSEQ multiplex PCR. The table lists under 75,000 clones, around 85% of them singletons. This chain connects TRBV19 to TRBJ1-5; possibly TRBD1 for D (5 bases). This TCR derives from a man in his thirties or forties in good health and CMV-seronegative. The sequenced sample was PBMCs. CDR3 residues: CASSISGGFNQPQHF. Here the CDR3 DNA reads TGTGCCAGTAGTATAAGCGGGGGATTCAATCAGCCCCAGCATTTT.